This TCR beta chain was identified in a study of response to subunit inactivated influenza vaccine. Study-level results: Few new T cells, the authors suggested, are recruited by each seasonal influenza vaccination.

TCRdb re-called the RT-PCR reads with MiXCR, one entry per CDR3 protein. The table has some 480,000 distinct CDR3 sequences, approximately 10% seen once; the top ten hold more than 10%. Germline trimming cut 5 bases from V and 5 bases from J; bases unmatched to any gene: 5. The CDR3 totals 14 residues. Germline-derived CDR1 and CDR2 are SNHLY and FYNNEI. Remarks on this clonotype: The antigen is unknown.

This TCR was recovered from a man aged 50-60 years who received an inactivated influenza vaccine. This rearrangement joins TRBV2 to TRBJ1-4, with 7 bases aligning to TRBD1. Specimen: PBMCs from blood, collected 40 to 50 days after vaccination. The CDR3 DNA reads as TGTGCCAGCAGTCCGACAGGGTCCAATGAAAAACTGTTTTTT. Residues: CASSPTGSNEKLFF. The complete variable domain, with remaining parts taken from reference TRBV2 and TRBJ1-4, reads EPEVTQTPSHQVTQMGQEVILRCVPISNHLYFYWYRQILGQKVEFLVSFYNNEISEKSEIFDDQFSVERPDGSNFTLKIRSTKLEDSAMYFCASSPTGSNEKLFFGSGTQLSVL.